This T cell receptor beta chain was obtained from a study of cytotoxic CD8 clonotypes in ibrutinib-treated CLL. Study background: There were 11 relapsed/refractory patients and about 15 treatment-naive patients, and 17 to 18 were IGHV unmutated. Study-wide results and limits: Sampling times, which were not matched between the groups, differed between sustained-remission patients and progressing patients. Contraction or stability on treatment was seen for public clonotypes, which were uncommon. At ibrutinib response, clonality increased, and at progression it declined back toward baseline.

The repertoire was sequenced with immunoSEQ multiplex PCR; TCRdb's copy has only in-frame clones and lacks some. This table holds 160,000 or so clones, nearly 90% found once. Note on this clone: The antigen is unknown.

The germline V and J ends were trimmed by 2 bases and 0 bases, with 16 bases remaining between them. The CDR3 is made up of 17 amino acids. Germline-derived CDR1 and CDR2 are GTSNPN and SVGIG (reference sequence). This TCR came from a human donor with chronic lymphocytic leukemia. V usage is TRBV30 and J usage is TRBJ1-4, with a possible D match to TRBD1 (5 bases). The specimen was PBMCs, collected at disease progression, from a patient treated with ibrutinib. The CDR3 sequence is CAWSRQGLVATNEKLFF. CDR3 bases: TGTGCCTGGAGTAGGCAGGGACTTGTTGCAACTAATGAAAAACTGTTTTTT.